The 5 T cell receptor beta chains below all came from one sample that was sequenced in a study of STAT5B mutations in CD4+ large granular lymphocyte leukemia. Here immunoSEQ multiplex PCR was the method, and the copy in TCRdb shows in-frame clones only, minus some. The sample carries around 20,000 clones, 82% recorded once. Sequencing used CD4+ T cells from blood buffy coats. All receptors come from a human donor in good health.

The chain recombines TRBV27 with TRBJ2-3; perhaps TRBD2 as D (6 bases). CDR1 MNHEY and CDR2 SMNVEV come from the germline V gene (reference sequence). Between the trimmed V and J ends, which lost 6 bases and 6 bases, there was a span of 19 bases. The CDR3 is 15 amino acids. In nucleotides, the CDR3 is TGTGCCAGCAGACTTGGGGGGACCCCTCGGGATACGCAGTATTTT. As protein: CASRLGGTPRDTQYF.

The J gene is TRBJ2-5, the V gene TRBV5-6; maybe TRBD1 (5 bases). The CDR3 is 13 amino acids. Germline CDR1 and CDR2: SGHDT and YYEEEE. The V end was cut by 4 bases, the J end by 5 bases, with 12 bases between. CDR3 region: CASSQDSRETQYF. In DNA, the CDR3 is TGTGCCAGCAGCCAAGACAGTAGGGAGACCCAGTACTTC.

This chain links TRBV6-5 with TRBJ2-7, with 11 nucleotides matching TRBD1. The CDR3 totals 14 residues. The germline gives CDR1 MNHEY, CDR2 SVGAGI. The trim removed 6 bases at V and 7 bases at J, leaving 8 bases unmatched. CDR3 in DNA: TGTGCCAGCAGCCGGGACAGGGGGACGGGAGAGCAGTACTTC. Residues: CASSRDRGTGEQYF.

V gene TRBV19 combines with J gene TRBJ2-2, with 7 bases that match TRBD1. V shed 1 base and J 1 base; nucleotides not matched to a gene: 3. This CDR3 spans 16 amino acids. Germline V gene lookup returns CDR1 LNHDA and CDR2 SQIVND (reference sequence). The CDR3 reads CASSIAGQENTGELFF. CDR3 in DNA: TGTGCCAGTAGTATAGCTGGACAGGAGAACACCGGGGAGCTGTTTTTT.

The chain has TRBV29-1 and TRBJ1-1; 9 bases align to TRBD1. There are 16 residues in the CDR3. From germline, CDR1 is SQVTM and CDR2 ANQGSEA. Trimming took 7 bases from V and 7 from J; bases not matched to a gene: 19. CDR3 sequence reads: CSDRNIVGTGFVEAFF. The DNA for the CDR3 is TGCAGCGACCGTAACATTGTGGGGACAGGGTTTGTTGAAGCTTTCTTT.